This T cell receptor (beta chain) emerged from a study of tumor-infiltrating lymphocytes in localized non-small cell lung cancer. Study information: Several tumor histologies, both smoking statuses, and some post-neoadjuvant chemotherapy samples were included. Each patient gave resected tumor and non-adjacent uninvolved lung tissue.

Sequenced by immunoSEQ multiplex PCR; TCRdb stores in-frame clones only, minus some. The table shows 10,000 or so clones, with 81% occurring only once. This CDR3 has 11 amino acids. Trimming removed 1 base from V and 9 bases from J, with 7 bases in between. Per the germline V gene, CDR1 is DFQATT and CDR2 is SNEGSKA (reference sequence). The chain combines TRBV20-1 with TRBJ2-1; TRBD1 might be the D (5 bases). The sample comprised uninvolved lung tissue not adjacent to the tumor. The source is a human donor with non-small cell lung cancer. This chain's CDR3 is CSARATGEQFF. The CDR3 region has the DNA TGCAGTGCTAGAGCTACAGGTGAGCAGTTCTTC.